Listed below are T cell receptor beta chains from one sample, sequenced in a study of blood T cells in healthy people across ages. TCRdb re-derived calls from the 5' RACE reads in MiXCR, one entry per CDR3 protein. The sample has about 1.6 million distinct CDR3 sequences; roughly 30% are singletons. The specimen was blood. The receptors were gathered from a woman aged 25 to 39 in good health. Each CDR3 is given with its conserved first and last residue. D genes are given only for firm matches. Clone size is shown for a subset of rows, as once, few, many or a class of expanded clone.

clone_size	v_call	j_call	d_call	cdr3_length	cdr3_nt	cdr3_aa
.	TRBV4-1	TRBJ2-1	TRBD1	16	TGCGCCAGCAGCCAAGAAGAGGCAGGGGGTTCCCATGAGCAGTTCTTC	CASSQEEAGGSHEQFF
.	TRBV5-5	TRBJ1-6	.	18	TGTGCCAGCAGCTTGCAGGACATAATCGGCTCCTATAATTCACCCCTCCACTTT	CASSLQDIIGSYNSPLHF
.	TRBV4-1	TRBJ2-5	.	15	TGCGCCAGCAGCCAAGATGGACTGGCCCGGGAGACCCAGTACTTC	CASSQDGLARETQYF
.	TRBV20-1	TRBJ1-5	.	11	TGCAGTGCTAGTGTCGGGGCGCTCCAGCATTTT	CSASVGALQHF
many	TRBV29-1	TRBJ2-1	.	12	TGCAGCATGCTCAGGGGATTCAATGAGCAGTTCTTC	CSMLRGFNEQFF
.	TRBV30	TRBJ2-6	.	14	TGTGCCTTGGAGAAACGGACTGGGGCCAACGTCCTGACTTTC	CALEKRTGANVLTF
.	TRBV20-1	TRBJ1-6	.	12	TGCAGTGCTAGAGATCACAGGTGGGCCCTCCACTTT	CSARDHRWALHF
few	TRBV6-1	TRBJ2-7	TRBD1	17	TGTGCCAGCAGTCAAACAGGGGTCAACCTTCTCTCCTACGAGCAGTACTTC	CASSQTGVNLLSYEQYF
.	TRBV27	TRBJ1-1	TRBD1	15	TGTGCCAGCAGTGACCTTGGGACAGGGGCGGAAGAAGCTTTCTTT	CASSDLGTGAEEAFF
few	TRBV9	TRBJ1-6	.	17	TGTGCCAGCAGCGTGGGACGGCGGATCTCCTATAATTCACCCCTCCACTTT	CASSVGRRISYNSPLHF
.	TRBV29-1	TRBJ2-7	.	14	TGCAGCGTTGATGAGACAGGTTACTCCTACGAGCAGTACTTC	CSVDETGYSYEQYF
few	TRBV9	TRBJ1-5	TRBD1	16	TGTGCCAGCAGCGTAGGACAGGGGGATAGCAATCAGCCCCAGCATTTT	CASSVGQGDSNQPQHF
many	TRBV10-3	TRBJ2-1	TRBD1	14	TGTGCCATCAGCCCGGGACAGGGGGCGCATGAGCAGTTCTTC	CAISPGQGAHEQFF
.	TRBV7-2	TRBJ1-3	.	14	TGTGCCAGCAGCTTTCTGCTCGCAGGGGACACCATATATTTT	CASSFLLAGDTIYF
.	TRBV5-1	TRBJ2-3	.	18	TGCGCCAGCAGCTTCTTACCAAGCGGGCAGCCTCCCACAGATACGCAGTATTTT	CASSFLPSGQPPTDTQYF
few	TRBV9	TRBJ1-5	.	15	TGTGCCAGCAGCCCCGATGGGGCAGAGCATCAGCCCCAGCATTTT	CASSPDGAEHQPQHF
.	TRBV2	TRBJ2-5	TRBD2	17	TGTGCCAGCAAACGGACTAGCGGGAGGGGAGTAGAAGAGACCCAGTACTTC	CASKRTSGRGVEETQYF
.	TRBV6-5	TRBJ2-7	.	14	TGTGCCAGCAGTCCATCCGGGGAGTCCTACGAGCAGTACTTC	CASSPSGESYEQYF
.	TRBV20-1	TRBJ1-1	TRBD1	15	TGCAGTGCTAGCCCTCTGACAGGGGTGAACACTGAAGCTTTCTTT	CSASPLTGVNTEAFF
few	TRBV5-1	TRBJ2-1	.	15	TGCGTCAGCAGCTTGGATGTGGGCTCCTACAATGAGCAGTTCTTC	CVSSLDVGSYNEQFF
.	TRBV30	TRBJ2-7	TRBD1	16	TGTGCCGGAAGGGACAGGGGGCGATTTGTTTCCTACGAGCAGTACTTC	CAGRDRGRFVSYEQYF
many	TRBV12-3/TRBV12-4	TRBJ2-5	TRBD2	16	TGTGCCAGCAGTCTCTCTGGCGGGGGAAATGCGGAGACCCAGTACTTC	CASSLSGGGNAETQYF
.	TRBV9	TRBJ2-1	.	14	TGTGCCAGCGGCTCGGGCGGGGATGTAAATGAGCAGTTCTTC	CASGSGGDVNEQFF
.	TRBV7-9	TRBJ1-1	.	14	TGTGCCAGCAGCTTAGTGTCCGGGGATAATGAAGCTTTCTTT	CASSLVSGDNEAFF
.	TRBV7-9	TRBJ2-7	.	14	TGTGCCAGCAGCCCTCCCCAGGGTAGCAACGAGCAGTACTTC	CASSPPQGSNEQYF
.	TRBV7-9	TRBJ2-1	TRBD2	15	TGTGCCAGCAGCATACTAGCGGGAGGAGGGGATGAGCAGTTCTTC	CASSILAGGGDEQFF
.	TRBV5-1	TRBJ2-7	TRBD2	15	TGCGCCAGCAGCTTGTCGACGGGAGGGGTCTACGAGCAGTACTTC	CASSLSTGGVYEQYF
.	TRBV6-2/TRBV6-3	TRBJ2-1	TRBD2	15	TGTGTCAGCAGATCTTATAGCGGGAGGAAGCATGAGCAGTTCTTC	CVSRSYSGRKHEQFF
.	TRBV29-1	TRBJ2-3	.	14	TGCAGCGCTATGGCCGAGGGGCCGACAGATGCGCAGTATTTT	CSAMAEGPTDAQYF
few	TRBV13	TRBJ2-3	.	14	TGTGCCAGCAGCTCTAGCCTGCACGAGGAGACGCAGTATTTT	CASSSSLHEETQYF
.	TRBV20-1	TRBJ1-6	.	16	TGCAGTGCTAGAGGGGGGGCAGGGGAAGATAATTCACCCCTCCACTTT	CSARGGAGEDNSPLHF
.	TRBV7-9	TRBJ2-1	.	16	TGTGCCAGCAGCGCGAATGCAGGGTCAAGTTACAATGAGCAGTTCTTC	CASSANAGSSYNEQFF
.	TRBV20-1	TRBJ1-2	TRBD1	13	TGCAGTGCGAATGACAGGGGCAACTATGGCTACACCTTC	CSANDRGNYGYTF
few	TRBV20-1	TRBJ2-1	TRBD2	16	TGCAGTGCTCCAGAGACTAGCGGGGGGGCTGGTGGTGAGCAGTTCTTC	CSAPETSGGAGGEQFF
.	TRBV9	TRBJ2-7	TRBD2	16	TGTGCCAGCAGCGTAGGGCGACTAGCGGGACTCTCCGAGCAGTACTTC	CASSVGRLAGLSEQYF
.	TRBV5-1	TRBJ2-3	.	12	TGCGCCAGCAGCTCGGGCTTCAATACGCAGTATTTT	CASSSGFNTQYF
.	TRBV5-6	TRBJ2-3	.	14	TGTGCCAGCGGCAGCTTGGTGGGGACAGATACGCAGTATTTT	CASGSLVGTDTQYF
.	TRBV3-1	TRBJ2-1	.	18	TGTGCCAGCAGTCGAAGGCCCGGCAAACTGGATACCCGTAATGAGCAGTTCTTC	CASSRRPGKLDTRNEQFF
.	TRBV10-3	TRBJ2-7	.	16	TGTGCCGTCAGTAACCAAAGGGGGCGGGGCTCCTACGAGCAGTACTTC	CAVSNQRGRGSYEQYF
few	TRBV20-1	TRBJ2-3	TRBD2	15	TGCAGTGGGGGGACTAGCGGGGGACCCACAGATACGCAGTATTTT	CSGGTSGGPTDTQYF
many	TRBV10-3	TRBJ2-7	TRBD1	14	TGTGCCATCAGCCGGGACAGGGGGCGTTTCGAGCAGTACTTC	CAISRDRGRFEQYF